This T cell receptor (beta chain) was captured by sequencing in a study of T cell repertoires in cytomegalovirus infection. Study-wide context: Matching HLA type and CMV infection were both indicated by public TCR beta signatures. Study results and limitations: Dominating the ex vivo response were TCR beta clonotypes that were CMV-specific and HLA-C-restricted.

CDR3 length: 15 residues. Unmatched junction bases numbered 9, after V lost 5 bases and J lost 4 bases. Germline CDR1 and CDR2: MDHEN and SYDVKM. Via MiXCR, TCRdb re-called the reads, giving one row per CDR3 protein. The table lists roughly 150,000 distinct CDR3 sequences, over 30% of them singletons. Remarks on this clonotype: The antigen remains unidentified.

The clonotype originates from a human donor in good health (CMV status not recorded). Some clones in this sample may be carry-over from other donors' samples. The source was CD8+ T cells from cultured PBMCs, collected from culture after CMV antigen stimulation. This rearrangement joins TRBV28 to TRBJ2-5; 8 positions match TRBD2. CDR3 sequence reads: CASSPRSGGLETQYF. Written as DNA, the CDR3 is TGTGCCAGCAGTCCCCGAAGCGGGGGCCTAGAGACCCAGTACTTC.